The source of this T cell receptor (beta chain) is a study of CD8+ T cells in alopecia areata. Lesional scalp punch biopsies and peripheral blood came from alopecia areata patients. CDR1 SGHRS and CDR2 YFSETQ come from the germline V gene. V gave up 4 bases and J gave up 8 bases; unmatched junction bases: 11. The CDR3 extends over 15 amino acids. Regarding the study as a whole: Especially in alopecia totalis/universalis, lesional scalp showed greater clonality than normal scalp did. Normal skin contains resident alphabeta T cells, and these are also sequenced in scalp samples.

Sequencing templates came from extracted RNA that was reverse transcribed into cDNA. Assay used: immunoSEQ multiplex PCR; TCRdb lists only in-frame clones, some missing. Among approximately 140,000 clones listed, about 89% were seen once. On this clone itself: What it binds is not known.

Sequenced here: CD8+ T cells sorted from blood, sampled at week 0. The sequence was collected from a human donor with alopecia areata. The rearrangement uses TRBV5-1 and TRBJ2-1, with 8 nucleotides matching TRBD2. The CDR3 region has the DNA TGCGCCAGCAGCCCCTTGGGACTAGGTTTCTATGAGCAGTTCTTC. Translating it yields CASSPLGLGFYEQFF. Filled out from reference TRBV5-1 and TRBJ2-1, the complete variable domain reads KAGVTQTPRYLIKTRGQQVTLSCSPISGHRSVSWYQQTPGQGLQFLFEYFSETQRNKGNFPGRFSGRQFSNSRSEMNVSTLELGDSALYLCASSPLGLGFYEQFFGPGTRLTVL.